This T cell receptor (beta chain) was observed in a study of CD8 T cells in ankylosing spondylitis. General study findings and limits: Some motif variants had been reported before (in reactive arthritis synovial fluid and blood). Peripheral blood samples showed relatively rare disease-linked clones, and these clones were CD8+. A motif in TCR beta, a set of under ten highly homologous variants, appeared characteristic of ankylosing spondylitis blood.

With respect to this clonotype: Its cognate antigen is unknown.

Libraries of TCR beta came from quantitative 5'-RACE with molecular barcodes. TCRdb fed the 5' RACE reads into MiXCR, producing one record per CDR3 protein. In the table there are 250,000 to 400,000 distinct CDR3 sequences, roughly 12% of which are singletons. What was sequenced was blood, either unsorted or a sorted T cell fraction (not recorded which). This TCR came from a female donor with ankylosing spondylitis or in good health (not recorded which).

Here the CDR3 reads CSVPPNGQSATVSYEQYF. CDR3 sequence (DNA): TGCAGTGTGCCTCCCAATGGCCAATCCGCAACAGTCTCCTACGAGCAGTACTTC. The chain joins TRBV20-1 to TRBJ2-7; D gene ambiguous. Trimming took off 7 bases at V and 0 bases at J, with 28 bases between the two ends. This CDR3 contains 18 residues. From germline, CDR1 is DFQATT and CDR2 SNEGSKA (reference sequence).